This is a list of T cell receptor beta chains from one sample in a study of blood T cell repertoires in COVID-19. Sequenced by immunoSEQ multiplex PCR; TCRdb stores in-frame clones only, minus some. Seen here are about 120,000 clones, around 86% observed once, and the top ten hold 11%. The sample consisted of peripheral blood. These receptor sequences come from a man older than 75 with acute or convalescent COVID-19. Both conserved end residues are part of each CDR3. Fields, in order: clone size, V gene, J gene, D gene, CDR3 protein, CDR3 DNA. A D gene is named only where the DNA matches it firmly. Rows give clone size only sometimes, using once, few, many, or a class for an expanded clone.

-,TRBV21-1,TRBJ1-6,-,CASSPWVQGNNSPLHF,TGTGCCAGCAGCCCCTGGGTACAGGGAAATAATTCACCCCTCCACTTT
few,TRBV5-6,TRBJ1-2,-,CASSLFSSYGYTF,TGTGCCAGCAGCTTGTTTAGCAGTTATGGCTACACCTTC
once,TRBV6-2/TRBV6-3,TRBJ2-2,TRBD2,CASSPPLGLAGVDTGELFF,TGTGCCAGCAGCCCCCCCCTTGGACTAGCGGGAGTAGACACCGGGGAGCTGTTTTTT
-,TRBV10-3,TRBJ1-1,-,CAISDTLRGSGTEAFF,TGTGCCATCAGTGACACACTTAGAGGGAGCGGAACTGAAGCTTTCTTT
-,TRBV4-2,TRBJ2-2,-,CASSQSIRGPTGELFF,TGTGCCAGCAGCCAAAGCATCAGGGGCCCCACCGGGGAGCTGTTTTTT
-,TRBV12-3/TRBV12-4,TRBJ2-5,-,CASSSRFETQYF,TGTGCCAGCAGTTCTAGGTTTGAGACCCAGTACTTC
-,TRBV11-3,TRBJ2-3,-,CASSSGLTSTDTQYF,TGTGCCAGCAGCTCCGGACTAACTAGCACAGATACGCAGTATTTT
-,TRBV14,TRBJ2-3,-,CASSQVSRGDTQYF,TGTGCCAGCAGCCAAGTTTCTAGAGGGGATACGCAGTATTTT
-,TRBV29-1,TRBJ1-3,TRBD1,CSVVGTVATGNTIYF,TGCAGCGTCGTAGGGACAGTCGCGACTGGAAACACCATATATTTT
-,TRBV11-2,TRBJ1-2,-,CASSLVGADYGYTF,TGTGCCAGCAGCTTAGTGGGAGCGGACTATGGCTACACCTTC
many,TRBV12-5,TRBJ2-3,TRBD1,CASGLADRALYTDTQYF,TGTGCTAGTGGTTTGGCGGACAGGGCCCTATACACAGATACGCAGTATTTT
once,TRBV6-5,TRBJ1-2,TRBD1,CASTSTGRGYTF,TGTGCCAGCACCTCGACAGGGCGCGGCTACACCTTC
-,TRBV12-5,TRBJ1-2,-,CASGLSNGFSRGSDGYTF,TGTGCTAGTGGCCTTTCAAACGGTTTTTCGCGGGGGTCGGATGGCTACACCTTC
-,TRBV6-1,TRBJ1-2,-,CASSESSGSLIYGYTF,TGTGCCAGCAGTGAATCTTCGGGGTCGTTGATCTATGGCTACACCTTC
-,TRBV5-4,TRBJ1-4,-,CASSLDSTANEKLFF,TGTGCCAGCAGCTTGGACAGCACAGCTAATGAAAAACTGTTTTTT
-,TRBV11-2,TRBJ1-5,TRBD1,CASRWGQGVGQPQHF,TGTGCCAGCAGGTGGGGACAGGGTGTAGGGCAGCCCCAGCATTTT
-,TRBV9,TRBJ2-1,TRBD2,CASSVALPTSGFSYNEQFF,TGTGCCAGCAGCGTAGCCCTCCCCACTAGCGGATTCTCCTACAATGAGCAGTTCTTC
-,TRBV6-1,TRBJ1-1,-,CASSEALRQFRKDTEAFF,TGTGCCAGCAGTGAAGCGCTTCGTCAATTCAGGAAGGACACTGAAGCTTTCTTT
-,TRBV4-2,TRBJ1-5,TRBD1,CASSQTGGSNQPQHF,TGTGCCAGCAGTCAAACAGGGGGCTCCAATCAGCCCCAGCATTTT
-,TRBV28,TRBJ1-2,TRBD1,CASNTPQGGYGYTF,TGTGCCAGCAACACGCCACAGGGGGGGTATGGCTACACCTTC
-,TRBV27,TRBJ1-1,TRBD1,CASSFLRDRGRGIYTEAFF,TGTGCCAGCAGTTTTCTCCGGGACAGGGGCCGAGGGATCTACACTGAAGCTTTCTTT
-,TRBV18,TRBJ2-5,-,CASSPMKVLETQYF,TGTGCCAGCTCACCTATGAAAGTACTAGAGACCCAGTACTTC
-,TRBV10-3,TRBJ1-1,-,CAISAREGPGDTEAFF,TGTGCCATCAGCGCACGAGAGGGTCCTGGAGACACTGAAGCTTTCTTT
-,TRBV9,TRBJ2-3,TRBD1,CASSSRDRNTDTQYF,TGTGCCAGCAGCTCCCGGGACAGAAACACAGATACGCAGTATTTT
-,TRBV6-2/TRBV6-3,TRBJ1-1,TRBD1,CASSYFGTGAGGTEAFF,TGTGCCAGCAGTTACTTTGGGACAGGGGCAGGAGGGACTGAAGCTTTCTTT
-,TRBV4-1,TRBJ2-1,TRBD2,CASSQDEVSGGSYNEQFF,TGCGCCAGCAGCCAAGATGAGGTTAGCGGGGGCTCCTACAATGAGCAGTTCTTC
once,TRBV5-5,TRBJ1-1,-,CASSLEARGAFF,TGTGCCAGCAGCTTGGAGGCCCGGGGGGCTTTCTTT
-,TRBV18,TRBJ1-6,-,CASSRGRESGSPLHF,TGTGCCAGCTCACGAGGCCGGGAATCGGGTTCACCCCTCCACTTT
-,TRBV6-2/TRBV6-3,TRBJ2-5,-,CASSYAAGPNQETQYF,TGTGCCAGCAGTTACGCGGCAGGGCCAAACCAAGAGACCCAGTACTTC
-,TRBV7-8,TRBJ2-1,TRBD2,CASGQTSGRWNEQFF,TGTGCCAGCGGACAGACTAGCGGGAGGTGGAATGAGCAGTTCTTC
-,TRBV11-2,TRBJ2-2,-,CASSLAGGLRGTGELFF,TGTGCCAGCAGCTTAGCCGGGGGACTCCGCGGCACCGGGGAGCTGTTTTTT
-,TRBV11-2,TRBJ1-4,-,CASSFGATNEKLFF,TGTGCCAGCAGCTTCGGTGCAACTAATGAAAAACTGTTTTTT
once,TRBV5-6,TRBJ2-7,TRBD1,CASSLGGTGAHEQYF,TGTGCCAGCAGCTTGGGCGGGACAGGGGCGCACGAGCAGTACTTC
-,TRBV5-4,TRBJ2-7,-,CASTTEGGGTAYEQYF,TGTGCCAGCACCACGGAGGGCGGCGGGACCGCCTACGAGCAGTACTTC
-,TRBV7-9,TRBJ1-1,-,CASSLAGGLNTEAFF,TGTGCCAGCAGCTTAGCGGGGGGTCTGAACACTGAAGCTTTCTTT
once,TRBV24-1,TRBJ2-7,-,CATRDRVPFLAGAFYEQYF,TGTGCCACCAGGGACAGGGTCCCTTTTTTAGCGGGGGCCTTCTACGAGCAGTACTTC
-,TRBV15,TRBJ1-2,-,CATSSGYEDGYTF,TGTGCCACCAGCTCAGGGTATGAGGATGGCTACACCTTC
once,TRBV6-5,TRBJ2-5,TRBD1,CASSSPGQGEETQYF,TGTGCCAGCAGTAGCCCGGGACAGGGTGAGGAGACCCAGTACTTC
-,TRBV18,TRBJ1-6,-,CASSKQEAGNSPLHF,TGTGCCAGCTCAAAACAAGAGGCGGGTAATTCACCCCTCCACTTT
-,TRBV5-1,TRBJ2-1,TRBD2,CASRVAGQTNEQFF,TGCGCCAGCAGGGTAGCGGGCCAGACCAATGAGCAGTTCTTC
-,TRBV12-5,TRBJ1-5,-,CASGLGQGNQPQHF,TGTGCTAGTGGTTTGGGACAGGGCAATCAGCCCCAGCATTTT
-,TRBV24-1,TRBJ2-1,-,CATSDQTGSSFYEQFF,TGTGCCACCAGTGATCAAACGGGAAGTAGTTTTTATGAGCAGTTCTTC
-,TRBV19,TRBJ1-5,TRBD1,CASRDREDQPQHF,TGTGCCAGTAGGGACAGGGAGGACCAGCCCCAGCATTTT
-,TRBV7-2,TRBJ2-1,-,CASSLAGGPFNEQFF,TGTGCCAGCAGCTTAGCGGGAGGCCCTTTCAATGAGCAGTTCTTC
-,TRBV11-2,TRBJ1-1,-,CASSKQGAGTEAFF,TGTGCCAGCAGCAAACAGGGTGCGGGCACTGAAGCTTTCTTT
-,TRBV6-2/TRBV6-3,TRBJ1-1,-,CASSRTLNTEAFF,TGTGCCAGCAGCCGGACACTTAACACTGAAGCTTTCTTT
-,TRBV5-1,TRBJ2-7,TRBD2,CASRVRLAGGSSSYEQYF,TGCGCCAGCAGGGTCCGACTAGCGGGAGGCTCATCCTCCTACGAGCAGTACTTC
-,TRBV27,TRBJ2-6,TRBD1,CASRTRTGDSGANVLTF,TGTGCCAGCAGGACCAGGACAGGGGACTCTGGGGCCAACGTCCTGACTTTC
-,TRBV6-5,TRBJ1-5,-,CASSYAGLSNQPQHF,TGTGCCAGCAGTTACGCAGGGTTAAGCAATCAGCCCCAGCATTTT
-,TRBV30,TRBJ2-2,-,CAWSRADSVFTGELFF,TGTGCCTGGAGCCGAGCCGACTCCGTCTTTACCGGGGAGCTGTTTTTT
-,TRBV5-6,TRBJ2-3,TRBD2,CASSPDGGRDTQYF,TGTGCCAGCAGCCCCGACGGGGGGAGGGATACGCAGTATTTT
-,TRBV5-4,TRBJ1-5,-,CASSPDSSSPQHF,TGTGCCAGCAGCCCGGACAGTTCATCGCCCCAGCATTTT
-,TRBV18,TRBJ2-3,TRBD2,CASSPIVSGRPLTDTQYF,TGTGCCAGCTCACCAATTGTTAGCGGGAGACCCCTCACAGATACGCAGTATTTT
-,TRBV7-3,TRBJ2-1,TRBD2,CASSLNWPGTSIRSSYNEQFF,TGTGCCAGCAGCTTAAATTGGCCGGGGACTAGCATTAGGAGCTCCTACAATGAGCAGTTCTTC
once,TRBV30,TRBJ2-7,TRBD1,CAWGQGAIPYEQYF,TGTGCCTGGGGACAGGGGGCGATTCCCTACGAGCAGTACTTC
-,TRBV27,TRBJ1-5,-,CASSSLGVYSNQPQHF,TGTGCCAGCAGTTCCCTAGGGGTCTATAGCAATCAGCCCCAGCATTTT
few,TRBV25-1,TRBJ2-7,-,CASSGFSAGYSYEQYF,TGTGCCAGCAGTGGGTTCTCGGCGGGATACTCCTACGAGCAGTACTTC